Listed below are T cell receptor beta chains from one sample, sequenced in a study of blood T cells in healthy people across ages. TCRdb redid the calling of the 5' RACE reads with MiXCR, one entry per CDR3 protein. Among roughly 2 million distinct CDR3 sequences listed, roughly 50% were seen once. What was sequenced was blood. Receptors originate from a woman in her forties in good health. CDR3s include the opening cysteine and the closing phenylalanine or tryptophan. The D gene is left open where the match is weak. The size of a clone is reported for some rows only, either as once, few or many, or as a class for expanded clones.

v_gene	j_gene	abundance	d_gene	CDR3nt	CDR3aa
TRBV5-1	TRBJ2-1	few	TRBD1	TGCGCCAGCAGCTTGGCAGGGGACAGGTTCAATGAGCAGTTCTTC	CASSLAGDRFNEQFF
TRBV29-1	TRBJ2-7	few	NA	TGCAGCGTGGGGGGGACAGACGCCCCTAACGAGCAGTACTTC	CSVGGTDAPNEQYF
TRBV15	TRBJ2-1	NA	TRBD2	TGTGCCACCAGCCCACCGGGACTAATCTACAATGAGCAGTTCTTC	CATSPPGLIYNEQFF
TRBV7-2	TRBJ1-1	NA	TRBD1	TGTGCCAGCAGCCTAATGGGTGGCAGGGGGAGAACTGAAGCTTTCTTT	CASSLMGGRGRTEAFF
TRBV6-5	TRBJ2-5	NA	NA	TGTGCCAGCAGTTACTCGAGGGGTTTCGGGGCAGAGACCCAGTACTTC	CASSYSRGFGAETQYF
TRBV7-2	TRBJ2-7	many	TRBD2	TGTGCCAGCTCAATCGGGGGGGGCTACGAGCAGTACTTC	CASSIGGGYEQYF
TRBV11-2	TRBJ2-7	NA	TRBD1	TGTGCCAGCAGCCTAAGAGACAGGGCTAACTACAATGAGCAGTACTTC	CASSLRDRANYNEQYF
TRBV7-8	TRBJ2-7	NA	NA	TGTGCCAGCAGCGTAATCCCGAAGGCAGGCGAGCAGTACTTC	CASSVIPKAGEQYF
TRBV20-1	TRBJ1-1	NA	NA	TGCAGTGCTCCTCGACCGAGACAGAACACTGAAGCTTTCTTT	CSAPRPRQNTEAFF
TRBV28	TRBJ2-6	NA	TRBD1	TGTGCCAGCAGTCCGCGGACAGGGGGCGGGGGTGGGGCCAACGTCCTGACTTTC	CASSPRTGGGGGANVLTF
TRBV6-5	TRBJ2-7	few	TRBD1	TGTGCCAGCAGCCCTAAGGGACAGTGGAGCTCCTACGAGCAGTACTTC	CASSPKGQWSSYEQYF
TRBV28	TRBJ2-4	NA	NA	TGTGCCAGCAGTTCCGTCGGGGTGATGGACATTCAGTACTTC	CASSSVGVMDIQYF
TRBV20-1	TRBJ1-6	NA	TRBD1	TGCAGTGCCGGCCCCCGACAGGGTGTCAATTCACCCCTCCACTTT	CSAGPRQGVNSPLHF
TRBV10-3	TRBJ1-2	few	NA	TGTGCCATCAGTGAGGGAACAGGATATGGCTACACCTTC	CAISEGTGYGYTF
TRBV27	TRBJ2-7	NA	NA	TGTGCCAGCAGTTTTGGAGACCCCATTGGAGCCGAGCAGTACTTC	CASSFGDPIGAEQYF
TRBV12-3/TRBV12-4	TRBJ2-7	NA	NA	TGTGCCAGCAGTACCCGGGGACAGCAGTACTTC	CASSTRGQQYF
TRBV7-3	TRBJ2-1	NA	TRBD1	TGTGCCAGCAGCTCCGATGACAGGGCGTACAATGAGCAGTTCTTC	CASSSDDRAYNEQFF
TRBV9	TRBJ2-3	few	NA	TGTGCCAGCAGCGTAGGAGGAGGGCTAGGCACAGATACGCAGTATTTT	CASSVGGGLGTDTQYF
TRBV20-1	TRBJ2-3	few	TRBD2	TGCAGTGCTACTCGACTAGCGGGGGTTCCAGATACGCAGTATTTT	CSATRLAGVPDTQYF
TRBV7-8	TRBJ2-7	few	NA	TGTGCCAGCAGCTTATTGAGTGATTCCTACGAGCAGTACTTC	CASSLLSDSYEQYF
TRBV6-5	TRBJ2-1	few	NA	TGTGCCAGCAGTTACAACCAGGGAGGAAGGCAGTTCTTC	CASSYNQGGRQFF
TRBV6-6	TRBJ2-5	few	NA	TGTGCCAGCAGTTACCCCTGGGAGTCGGAGACCCAGTACTTC	CASSYPWESETQYF
TRBV5-1	TRBJ2-3	NA	TRBD1	TGCGCCAGCAGCTCTGACAGGGCCTTCTACACAGATACGCAGTATTTT	CASSSDRAFYTDTQYF
TRBV6-2/TRBV6-3	TRBJ2-7	few	TRBD1	TGTGCCAGCAGTTATCCATCCGGGACAGGGTCCTACGAGCAGTACTTC	CASSYPSGTGSYEQYF
TRBV19	TRBJ2-4	NA	NA	TGTGCCAGTACGTCCACAGCCAAAAACATTCAGTACTTC	CASTSTAKNIQYF
TRBV6-2/TRBV6-3	TRBJ2-3	NA	NA	TGTGCCAGCAACGAAGACAACACAGATACGCAGTATTTT	CASNEDNTDTQYF
TRBV7-9	TRBJ2-5	NA	TRBD1	TGTGCCACGACCAGGGGGCAAGAGACCCAGTACTTC	CATTRGQETQYF